This T cell receptor beta chain was sequenced for a study of cytomegalovirus exposure and HLA in healthy donors. At the level of the study: The same platform was used for the 90 to 150 validation repertoires and the roughly 730 first-cohort repertoires, a later analysis reported.

The germline gives CDR1 MGHDK, CDR2 SYGVNS. CDR3 length equals 16 residues. Trimming removed 9 bases from V and 6 bases from J, with 25 bases in between. Libraries were prepared by immunoSEQ multiplex PCR; TCRdb keeps only in-frame clonotypes and omits some of them. The sample consists of 250,000 to 300,000 clones, roughly 85% of them appearing once. Comment on this clone: Its antigen is currently unknown.

Study-level results: Specific recognition of CMV antigens was confirmed in vitro for a few chains (all CMV-associated).

The material sequenced was PBMCs. The origin of this receptor is a young woman in good health and CMV-seronegative. The genes are TRBV25-1 and TRBJ2-3, with D uncertain. The CDR3 coding sequence is TGTGCCAGACTTCAACCCCGGGTGGGTCCTATGGATACGCAGTATTTT. It specifies CARLQPRVGPMDTQYF.